These 5 T cell receptor beta chains were all obtained from the same sample, sequenced in a study of shared clonotypes between healthy human individuals. TCRdb keeps only in-frame clones here, not all; method: immunoSEQ multiplex PCR. The sample shows some 690,000 clones, about 90% of them seen only once. Sequenced input: memory CD8+ T cells from PBMCs. Subset defined: CD45RO+ cells pooled with CCR7-negative TemRA cells. Receptors originate from a man between 18 and 29 years old in good health. Some clones in this sample may be carry-over from other donors' samples.

The chain combines TRBV11-2 with TRBJ2-6; D gene ambiguous. Per germline, CDR1 SGHAT and CDR2 FQNNGV. The ends were cut back, 5 bases at V and 0 bases at J, with 20 bases in the middle. The CDR3 has 19 residues. For the CDR3, the DNA is TGTGCCAGCAGCCCTCTCCCGCCGGCCTTGGGCTCTGGGGCCAACGTCCTGACTTTC. This encodes CASSPLPPALGSGANVLTF.

The chain links TRBV5-6 to TRBJ2-1; 10 bases fit TRBD2. This CDR3 is 16 amino acids long. Germline loops: CDR1 SGHDT, CDR2 YYEEEE. Trimming cost V 0 bases and J 9 bases; bases outside gene matches: 9. CDR3 sequence: CASSLAGVAGGPEQFF. DNA for the CDR3: TGTGCCAGCAGCTTGGCCGGAGTAGCGGGAGGACCTGAGCAGTTCTTC.

This clone was observed a few times. The rearrangement links TRBV27 to TRBJ1-5; no reliable D call. V lost 5 bases and J 0 bases, leaving 11 bases between the germline ends. Germline V lookup: CDR1 MNHEY, CDR2 SMNVEV (reference sequence). This CDR3 has 15 amino acids. CDR3 protein: CASSPLAGSNQPQHF. DNA of the CDR3: TGTGCCAGCAGTCCCTTAGCGGGTAGCAATCAGCCCCAGCATTTT.

The V call is TRBV4-1, the J call TRBJ2-5; weak D call: TRBD2 (6 bases). Germline CDR1 MGHRA, CDR2 YSYEKL. The CDR3 loop spans 16 amino acids. Trimming stripped 3 bases from V and 1 base from J, with 15 bases between. CDR3 sequence: CASSHPGDSRQETQYF. DNA for the CDR3: TGCGCCAGCAGCCACCCCGGGGACTCTCGCCAAGAGACCCAGTACTTC.

The count of this clone is one. V usage is TRBV4-3 and J usage is TRBJ1-2, with 8 positions matching TRBD1. The CDR3 has 14 residues. Germline CDR1 and CDR2: LGHNA and YSLEER. V trimming: 5 bases; J trimming: 4 bases; junction bases outside the gene matches: 6. In DNA, the CDR3 is TGCGCCAGCAGCGGGGGACAGGAATTCTATGGCTACACCTTC. Translating it yields CASSGGQEFYGYTF.